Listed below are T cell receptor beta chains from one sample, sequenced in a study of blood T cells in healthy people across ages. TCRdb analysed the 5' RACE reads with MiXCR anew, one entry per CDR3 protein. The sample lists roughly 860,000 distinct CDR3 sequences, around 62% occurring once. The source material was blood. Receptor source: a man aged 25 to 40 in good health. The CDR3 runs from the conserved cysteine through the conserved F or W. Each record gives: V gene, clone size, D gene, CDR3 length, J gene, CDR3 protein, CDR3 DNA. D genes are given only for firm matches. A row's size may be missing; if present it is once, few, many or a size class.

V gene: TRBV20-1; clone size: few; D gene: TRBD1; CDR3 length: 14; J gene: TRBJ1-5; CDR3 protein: CSASGTGWDQPQHF; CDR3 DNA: TGCAGTGCTAGCGGGACAGGGTGGGATCAGCCCCAGCATTTT
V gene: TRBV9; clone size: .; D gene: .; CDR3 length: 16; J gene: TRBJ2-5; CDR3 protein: CASSSLLGLPPETQYF; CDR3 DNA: TGTGCCAGCAGCTCCCTCCTGGGACTCCCCCCAGAGACCCAGTACTTC
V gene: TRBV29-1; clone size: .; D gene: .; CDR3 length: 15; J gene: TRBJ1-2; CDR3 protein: CSVEYVTTINYGYTF; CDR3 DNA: TGCAGCGTTGAATATGTTACTACTATTAACTATGGCTACACCTTC
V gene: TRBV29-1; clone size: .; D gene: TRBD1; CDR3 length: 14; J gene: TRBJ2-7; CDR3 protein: CSVQTGTGLGEQYF; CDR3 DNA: TGCAGCGTTCAAACCGGGACAGGGTTGGGCGAGCAGTACTTC
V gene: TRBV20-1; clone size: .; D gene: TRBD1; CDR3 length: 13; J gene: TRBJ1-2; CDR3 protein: CSAIQDRVRGYTF; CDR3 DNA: TGCAGTGCCATCCAGGACAGGGTGAGGGGCTACACCTTC
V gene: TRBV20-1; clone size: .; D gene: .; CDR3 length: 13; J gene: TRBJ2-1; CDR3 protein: CSASQSVLNEQFF; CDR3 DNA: TGCAGTGCTAGTCAGTCGGTCCTCAATGAGCAGTTCTTC
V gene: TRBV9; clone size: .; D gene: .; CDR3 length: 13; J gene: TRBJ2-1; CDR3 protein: CASSVQRAGVQFF; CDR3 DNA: TGTGCCAGCAGCGTACAGCGGGCCGGAGTGCAGTTCTTC
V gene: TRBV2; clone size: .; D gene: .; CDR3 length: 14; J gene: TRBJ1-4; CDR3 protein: CASTVQGTNEKLFF; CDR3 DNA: TGTGCCAGCACCGTACAGGGAACTAATGAAAAACTGTTTTTT
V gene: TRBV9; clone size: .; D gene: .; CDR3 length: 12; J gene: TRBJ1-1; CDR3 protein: CASTGSNTEAFF; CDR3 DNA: TGTGCCAGCACGGGCTCGAACACTGAAGCTTTCTTT
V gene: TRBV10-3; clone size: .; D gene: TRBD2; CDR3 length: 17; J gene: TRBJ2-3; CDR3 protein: CAISERVAGENTDTQYF; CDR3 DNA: TGTGCCATCAGTGAACGAGTAGCGGGGGAAAACACAGATACGCAGTATTTT
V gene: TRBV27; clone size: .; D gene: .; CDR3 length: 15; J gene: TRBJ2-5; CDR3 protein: CASTDRRGHQETQYF; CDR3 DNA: TGTGCCAGCACCGACCGTAGGGGCCACCAAGAGACCCAGTACTTC
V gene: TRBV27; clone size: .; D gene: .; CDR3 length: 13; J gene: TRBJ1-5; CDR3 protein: CATSEAYYQPQHF; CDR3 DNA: TGTGCCACATCCGAGGCTTATTATCAGCCCCAGCATTTT
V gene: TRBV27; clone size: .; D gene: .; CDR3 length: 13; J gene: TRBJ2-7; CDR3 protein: CASSSRLVYEQYF; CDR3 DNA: TGTGCCAGCAGTTCCCGACTAGTCTACGAGCAGTACTTC
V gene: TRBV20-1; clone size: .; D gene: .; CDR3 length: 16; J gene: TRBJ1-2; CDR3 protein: CSARDSGRGDSRGYTF; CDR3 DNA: TGCAGTGCTAGAGATAGTGGGAGGGGAGATTCGAGGGGCTACACCTTC
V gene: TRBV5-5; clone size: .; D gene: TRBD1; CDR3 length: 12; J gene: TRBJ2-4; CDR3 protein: CASTGTGIIQYF; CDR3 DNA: TGTGCCAGCACCGGGACAGGGATCATTCAGTACTTC
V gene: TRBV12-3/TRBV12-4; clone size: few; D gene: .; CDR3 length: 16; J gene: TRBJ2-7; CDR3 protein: CASSPRGGGGSYEQYF; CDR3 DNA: TGTGCCAGCAGTCCCCGGGGAGGGGGGGGATCCTACGAGCAGTACTTC
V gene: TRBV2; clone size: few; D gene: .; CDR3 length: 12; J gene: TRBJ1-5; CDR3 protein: CASSELHQPQHF; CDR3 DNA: TGTGCCAGCAGTGAGTTGCATCAGCCCCAGCATTTT
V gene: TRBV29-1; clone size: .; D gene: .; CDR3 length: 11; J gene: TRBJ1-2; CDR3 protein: CSGEGGYGYTF; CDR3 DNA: TGCAGCGGTGAGGGGGGATATGGCTACACCTTC
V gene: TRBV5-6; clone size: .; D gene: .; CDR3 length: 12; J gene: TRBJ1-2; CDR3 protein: CASSLSRDGYTF; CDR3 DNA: TGTGCCAGCAGCTTGAGCAGGGATGGCTACACCTTC
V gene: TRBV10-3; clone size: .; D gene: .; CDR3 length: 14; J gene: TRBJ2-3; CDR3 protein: CATRVDVNGDTQYF; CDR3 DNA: TGTGCCACCCGGGTCGACGTCAACGGAGATACGCAGTATTTT
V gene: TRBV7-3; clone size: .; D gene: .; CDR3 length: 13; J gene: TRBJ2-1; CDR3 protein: CASSSGPHNEQFF; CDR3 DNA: TGTGCCAGCAGCTCAGGGCCCCACAATGAGCAGTTCTTC
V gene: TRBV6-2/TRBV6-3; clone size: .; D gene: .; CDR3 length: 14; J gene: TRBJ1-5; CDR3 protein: CASSSGHSNQPQHF; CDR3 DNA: TGTGCCAGCAGCTCCGGACATAGCAATCAGCCCCAGCATTTT
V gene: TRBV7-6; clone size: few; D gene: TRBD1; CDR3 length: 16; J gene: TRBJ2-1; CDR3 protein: CASSLGTGAGDNEQFF; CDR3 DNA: TGTGCCAGCAGCTTAGGGACAGGCGCCGGAGACAATGAGCAGTTCTTC
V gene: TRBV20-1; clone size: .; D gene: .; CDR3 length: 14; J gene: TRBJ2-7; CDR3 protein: CSATTGFGTYEQYF; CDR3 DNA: TGCAGTGCCACAACAGGGTTTGGAACCTACGAGCAGTACTTC
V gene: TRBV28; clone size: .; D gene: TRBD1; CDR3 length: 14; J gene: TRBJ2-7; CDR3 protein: CASSLGRGQNEQYF; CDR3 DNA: TGTGCCAGCAGTTTAGGCAGGGGGCAAAACGAGCAGTACTTC
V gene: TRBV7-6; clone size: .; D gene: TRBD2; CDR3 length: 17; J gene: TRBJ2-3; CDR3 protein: CASSSGLAGEYTDTQYF; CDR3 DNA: TGTGCCAGCAGCTCGGGACTAGCGGGGGAGTACACAGATACGCAGTATTTT
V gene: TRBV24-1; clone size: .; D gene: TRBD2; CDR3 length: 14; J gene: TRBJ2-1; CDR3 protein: CATNGGSSYNEQFF; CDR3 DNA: TGTGCCACCAACGGGGGGAGCTCCTACAATGAGCAGTTCTTC
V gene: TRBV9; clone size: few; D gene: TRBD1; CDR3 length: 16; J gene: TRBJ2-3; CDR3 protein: CASSSTGTGRTDTQYF; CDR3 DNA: TGTGCCAGCAGCTCAACTGGGACAGGGCGGACAGATACGCAGTATTTT
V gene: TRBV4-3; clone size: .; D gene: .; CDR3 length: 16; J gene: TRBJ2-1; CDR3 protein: CASSQDMGVSYNEQFF; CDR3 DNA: TGCGCCAGCAGCCAAGATATGGGGGTTTCCTACAATGAGCAGTTCTTC
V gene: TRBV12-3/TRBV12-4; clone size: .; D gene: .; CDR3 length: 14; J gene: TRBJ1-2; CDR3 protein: CASSSLQDFYGYTF; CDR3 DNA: TGTGCCAGCAGTTCACTACAGGACTTCTATGGCTACACCTTC
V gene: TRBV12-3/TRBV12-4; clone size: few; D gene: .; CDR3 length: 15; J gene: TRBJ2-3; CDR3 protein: CASSLTSGPTDTQYF; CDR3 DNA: TGTGCCAGCAGTTTGACCAGCGGGCCCACAGATACGCAGTATTTT
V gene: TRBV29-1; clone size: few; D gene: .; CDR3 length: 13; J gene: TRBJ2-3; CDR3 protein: CSVGLGRPDTQYF; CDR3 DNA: TGCAGCGTGGGGTTGGGCAGGCCAGATACGCAGTATTTT
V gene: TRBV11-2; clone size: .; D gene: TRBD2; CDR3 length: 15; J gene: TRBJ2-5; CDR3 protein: CASSPSGGTQETQYF; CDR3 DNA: TGTGCCAGCAGCCCTAGCGGGGGGACGCAAGAGACCCAGTACTTC
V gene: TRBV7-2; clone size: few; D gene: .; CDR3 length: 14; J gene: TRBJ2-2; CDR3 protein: CASSLQRGTGELFF; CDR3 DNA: TGTGCCAGCAGCTTACAACGTGGGACCGGGGAGCTGTTTTTT
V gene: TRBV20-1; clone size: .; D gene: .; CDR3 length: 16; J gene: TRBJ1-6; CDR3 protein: CSAHLDGRGRGSPLHF; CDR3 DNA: TGCAGTGCTCACCTAGATGGACGGGGCAGGGGTTCACCCCTCCACTTT